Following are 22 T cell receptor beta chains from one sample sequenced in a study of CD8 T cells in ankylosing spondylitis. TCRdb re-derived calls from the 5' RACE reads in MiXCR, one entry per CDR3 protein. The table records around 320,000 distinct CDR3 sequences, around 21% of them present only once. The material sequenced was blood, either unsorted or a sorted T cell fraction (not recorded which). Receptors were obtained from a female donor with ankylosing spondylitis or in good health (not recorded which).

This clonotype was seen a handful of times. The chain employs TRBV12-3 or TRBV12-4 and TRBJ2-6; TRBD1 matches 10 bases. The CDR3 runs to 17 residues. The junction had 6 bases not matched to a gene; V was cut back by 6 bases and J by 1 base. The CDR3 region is CASRPGTGESGANVLTF. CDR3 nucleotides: TGTGCCAGCAGACCCGGGACAGGGGAATCTGGGGCCAACGTCCTGACTTTC.

CDR3 sequence (DNA): TGTGCCAGCAGCTTACATCTAGGGGGGGACAATGAGCAGTTCTTC. This sequence encodes CASSLHLGGDNEQFF. This chain uses TRBV5-6 with TRBJ2-1; D is possibly TRBD2 (7 bases). This CDR3 has 15 residues. The germline gives CDR1 SGHDT, CDR2 YYEEEE. Between the trimmed V and J ends, which lost 2 bases and 5 bases, there was a span of 14 bases.

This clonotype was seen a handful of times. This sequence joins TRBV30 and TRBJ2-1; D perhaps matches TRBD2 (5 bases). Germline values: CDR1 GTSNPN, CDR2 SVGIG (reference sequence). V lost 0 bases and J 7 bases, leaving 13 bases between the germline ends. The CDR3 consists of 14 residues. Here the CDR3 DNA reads TGTGCCTGGAGTGTTCCCGGACTTAAAAATGAGCAGTTCTTC. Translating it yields CAWSVPGLKNEQFF. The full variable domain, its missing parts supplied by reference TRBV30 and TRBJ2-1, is SQTIHQWPATLVQPVGSPLSLECTVEGTSNPNLYWYRQAAGRGLQLLFYSVGIGQISSEVPQNLSASRPQDRQFILSSKKLLLSDSGFYLCAWSVPGLKNEQFFGPGTRLTVL.

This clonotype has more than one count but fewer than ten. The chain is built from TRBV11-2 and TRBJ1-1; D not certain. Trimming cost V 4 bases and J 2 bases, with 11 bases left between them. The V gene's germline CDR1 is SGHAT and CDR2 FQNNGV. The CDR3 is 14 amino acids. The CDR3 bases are TGTGCCAGCAGCTCATTGAGGCGAAACACTGAAGCTTTCTTT. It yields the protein CASSSLRRNTEAFF.

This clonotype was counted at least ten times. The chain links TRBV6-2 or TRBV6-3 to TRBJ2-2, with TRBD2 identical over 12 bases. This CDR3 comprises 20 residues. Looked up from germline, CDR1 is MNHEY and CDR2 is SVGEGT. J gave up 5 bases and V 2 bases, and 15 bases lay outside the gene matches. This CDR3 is CASSYTFRPLAGGRTGELFF. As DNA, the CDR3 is TGTGCCAGCAGTTACACCTTCCGTCCTCTAGCGGGAGGGCGTACCGGGGAGCTGTTTTTT.

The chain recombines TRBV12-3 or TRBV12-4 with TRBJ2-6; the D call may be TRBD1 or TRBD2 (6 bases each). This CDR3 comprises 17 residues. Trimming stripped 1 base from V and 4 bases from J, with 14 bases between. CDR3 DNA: TGTGCCAGCAGTTTAGGGGGGGCAGGGACCGGGGCCAACGTCCTGACTTTC. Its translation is CASSLGGAGTGANVLTF.

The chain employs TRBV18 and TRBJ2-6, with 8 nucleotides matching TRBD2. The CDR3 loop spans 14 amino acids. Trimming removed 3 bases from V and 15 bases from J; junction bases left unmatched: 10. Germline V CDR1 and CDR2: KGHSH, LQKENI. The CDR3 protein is CASSPPGGPIGLTF. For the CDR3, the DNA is TGTGCCAGCTCACCCCCGGGGGGGCCAATTGGCCTGACTTTC.

The DNA for the CDR3 is TGTGCCAGCAGCCCCCCCGGACTAGCGGGGATAGGTGAGACCCAGTACTTC. Its translation is CASSPPGLAGIGETQYF. The genes are TRBV7-9 and TRBJ2-5; 12 bases line up with TRBD2. The CDR3 sequence is 17 residues long. V shed 5 bases and J 5 bases; nucleotides not matched to a gene: 12. Germline V gene lookup returns CDR1 SEHNR and CDR2 FQNEAQ (reference sequence).

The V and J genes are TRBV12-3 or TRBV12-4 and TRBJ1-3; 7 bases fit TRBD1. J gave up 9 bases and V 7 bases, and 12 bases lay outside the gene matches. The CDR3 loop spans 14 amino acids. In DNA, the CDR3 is TGTGCCAGCACCTTCAGTCGACAGGGATCCACCATATATTTT. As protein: CASTFSRQGSTIYF.

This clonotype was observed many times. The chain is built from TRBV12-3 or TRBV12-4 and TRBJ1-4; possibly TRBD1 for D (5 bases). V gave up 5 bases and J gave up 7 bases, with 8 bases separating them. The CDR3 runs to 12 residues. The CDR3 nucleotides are TGTGCCAGCAGTGTGGGGGGTGAAAAACTGTTTTTT. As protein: CASSVGGEKLFF.

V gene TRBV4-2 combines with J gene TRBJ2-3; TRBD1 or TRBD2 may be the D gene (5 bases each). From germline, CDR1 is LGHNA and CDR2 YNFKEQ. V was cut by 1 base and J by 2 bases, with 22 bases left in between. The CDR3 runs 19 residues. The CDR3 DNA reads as TGTGCCAGCAGCCAAGGGTGGGGCCGGGGTATGATGTCCACAGATACGCAGTATTTT. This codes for CASSQGWGRGMMSTDTQYF.

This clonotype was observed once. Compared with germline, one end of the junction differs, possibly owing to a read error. The CDR3 region is CASSHGGGGVF. CDR3 coding DNA: TGTGCCAGCAGCCACGGGGGGGGAGGAGTCTTT. V gene TRBV6-2 or TRBV6-3 combines with J gene TRBJ1-1; maybe TRBD1 (5 bases). The CDR3 covers 11 residues. Per the germline V gene, CDR1 is MNHEY and CDR2 is SVGEGT.

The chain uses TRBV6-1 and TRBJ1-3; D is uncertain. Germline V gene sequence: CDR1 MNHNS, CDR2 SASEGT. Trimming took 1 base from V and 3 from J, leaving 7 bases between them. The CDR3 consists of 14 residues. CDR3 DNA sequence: TGTGCCAGCAGTGAAGGGCAGGTTGGAAACACCATATATTTT. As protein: CASSEGQVGNTIYF.

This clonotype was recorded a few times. CDR3 in DNA: TGTGCCACCAGCAGCGGAACTAGAAGTGAGACCCAGTACTTC. As protein: CATSSGTRSETQYF. The gene calls are TRBV15 and TRBJ2-5; maybe TRBD2 (5 bases). The CDR3 is made up of 14 amino acids. In germline, CDR1 is LNHNV, CDR2 YYDKDF (reference sequence). V lost 3 bases and J lost 5, with 13 bases in between. The full variable domain, completed using reference TRBV15 and TRBJ2-5, is DAMVIQNPRYQVTQFGKPVTLSCSQTLNHNVMYWYQQKSSQAPKLLFHYYDKDFNNEADTPDNFQSRRPNTSFCFLDIRSPGLGDTAMYLCATSSGTRSETQYFGPGTRLLVL.

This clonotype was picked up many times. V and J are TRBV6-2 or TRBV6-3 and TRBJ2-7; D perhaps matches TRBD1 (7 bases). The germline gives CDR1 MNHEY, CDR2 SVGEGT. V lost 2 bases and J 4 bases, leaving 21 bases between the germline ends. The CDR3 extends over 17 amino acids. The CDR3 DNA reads TGTGCCAGCAGTTACGATGCGGGACAGCTTCTTGGGTACGAGCAGTACTTC. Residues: CASSYDAGQLLGYEQYF.

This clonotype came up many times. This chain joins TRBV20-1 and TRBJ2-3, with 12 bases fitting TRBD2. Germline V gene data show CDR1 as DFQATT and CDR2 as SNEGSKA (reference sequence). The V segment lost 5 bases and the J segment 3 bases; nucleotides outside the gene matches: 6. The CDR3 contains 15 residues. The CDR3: CSAEATSGRTDTQYF. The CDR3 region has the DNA TGCAGTGCTGAGGCGACTAGCGGGAGAACAGATACGCAGTATTTT.

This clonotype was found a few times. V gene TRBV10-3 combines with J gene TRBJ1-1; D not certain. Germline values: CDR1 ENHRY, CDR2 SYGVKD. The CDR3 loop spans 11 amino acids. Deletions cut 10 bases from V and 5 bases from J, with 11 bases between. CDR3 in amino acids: CATMGGTEAFF. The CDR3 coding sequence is TGTGCCACAATGGGAGGGACTGAAGCTTTCTTT.

CDR3 bases: TGTGCCAGCAGCGGGAGGGGAACCGGGGAGCTGTTTTTT. Translating it yields CASSGRGTGELFF. This chain links TRBV12-3 or TRBV12-4 with TRBJ2-2; 8 positions agree with TRBD2. J gave up 5 bases and V 6 bases, and 2 bases lay outside the gene matches. The CDR3 is 13 amino acids.

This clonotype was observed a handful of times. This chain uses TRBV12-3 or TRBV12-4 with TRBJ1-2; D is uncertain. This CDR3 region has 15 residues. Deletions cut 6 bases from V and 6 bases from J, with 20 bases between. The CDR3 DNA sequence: TGTGCCAGCAGCCTTGACTTAACCTTAGCCCATGGCTACACCTTC. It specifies CASSLDLTLAHGYTF.

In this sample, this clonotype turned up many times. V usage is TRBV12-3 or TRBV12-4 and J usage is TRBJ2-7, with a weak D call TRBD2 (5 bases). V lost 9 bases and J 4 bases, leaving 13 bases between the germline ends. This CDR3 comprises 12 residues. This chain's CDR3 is CASPCEGYEQYF. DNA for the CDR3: TGTGCCAGTCCCTGCGAGGGATACGAGCAGTACTTC.

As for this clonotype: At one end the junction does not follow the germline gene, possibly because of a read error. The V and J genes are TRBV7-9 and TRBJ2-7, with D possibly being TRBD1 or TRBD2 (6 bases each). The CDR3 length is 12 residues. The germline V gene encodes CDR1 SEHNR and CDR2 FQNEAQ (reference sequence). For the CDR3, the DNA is TGTGCCAGCAGCTTGGGGCCGGGGGCCGTTAGCTTC. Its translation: CASSLGPGAVSF.

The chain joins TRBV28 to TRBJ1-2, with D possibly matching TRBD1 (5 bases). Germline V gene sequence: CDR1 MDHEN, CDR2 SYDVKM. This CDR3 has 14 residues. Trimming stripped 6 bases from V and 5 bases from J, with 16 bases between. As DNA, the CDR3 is TGTGCCAGCAGCCGGACGAGGGGAGGGTATGGCTACACCTTC. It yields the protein CASSRTRGGYGYTF.